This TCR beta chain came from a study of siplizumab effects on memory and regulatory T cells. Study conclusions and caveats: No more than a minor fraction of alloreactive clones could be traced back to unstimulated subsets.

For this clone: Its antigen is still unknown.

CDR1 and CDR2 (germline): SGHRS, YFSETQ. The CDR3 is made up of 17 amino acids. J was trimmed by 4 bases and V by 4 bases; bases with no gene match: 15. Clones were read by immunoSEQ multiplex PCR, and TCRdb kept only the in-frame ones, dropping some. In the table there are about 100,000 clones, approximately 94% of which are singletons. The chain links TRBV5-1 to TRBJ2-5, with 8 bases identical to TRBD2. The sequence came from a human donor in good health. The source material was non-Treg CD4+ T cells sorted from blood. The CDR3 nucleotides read TGCGCCAGCAGCCCCGCCTCAGGAGCGGGAGTAGGAGAGACCCAGTACTTC. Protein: CASSPASGAGVGETQYF.